The 13 T cell receptor beta chains listed next were all sequenced from one sample in a study of T cells in Graves' hyperthyroidism and ophthalmopathy. The investigators amplified TCR beta CDR3 regions from RNA transcripts. HTBI primers were employed in a first-round RT-PCR of the TCR CDR3. TCRdb reprocessed the multiplex PCR reads via MiXCR and lists one record per CDR3 protein. The sample lists about 400,000 distinct CDR3 sequences, around a sixth occurring once. Sequencing was performed on blood. These receptors were taken from a woman aged 18-29 years with Graves' hyperthyroidism.

A few counts support this clonotype. This rearrangement joins TRBV29-1 to TRBJ2-7; 12 bases line up with TRBD2. CDR1 SQVTM and CDR2 ANQGSEA come from the germline V gene. Losses at the gene ends were 5 bases for V and 5 bases for J; bases not matched to a gene: 13. The CDR3 runs 16 residues. In DNA form, the CDR3 reads TGCAGCGTTCTGCTGATGACTAGCGGGAGTGTAAACGAGCAGTACTTC. This translates into CSVLLMTSGSVNEQYF.

Regarding this clonotype: Given a much more abundant clone one base away, this may be a read error. The chain joins TRBV20-1 to TRBJ2-7; the D is unclear. From germline, CDR1 is DFQATT and CDR2 SNEGSKA (reference sequence). There are 13 residues in the CDR3. Trimming pared 5 bases from V and 6 bases from J, leaving 17 bases between. This CDR3 is CSAERPGRAEQYF. The CDR3 DNA sequence: TGCAGTGCTGAACGGCCGGGCAGAGCCGAGCAGTACTTC.

This clonotype was counted only a few times. This chain connects TRBV4-1 to TRBJ1-1, with D perhaps TRBD1 (5 bases). CDR1 is MGHRA, CDR2 YSYEKL, per germline. V gave up 4 bases and J gave up 10 bases, with 25 bases separating them. This CDR3 spans 16 amino acids. The CDR3: CASSRGPATGPDGAFF. The CDR3 DNA follows: TGCGCCAGCAGCCGAGGGCCCGCAACAGGACCCGATGGAGCTTTCTTT.

This clonotype was found a few times. The chain couples TRBV7-2 to TRBJ1-2, with unresolved D. In germline, CDR1 is SGHTA, CDR2 FQGNSA. V lost 3 bases, J lost 4 bases, and 24 bases lay in between. The CDR3 has 18 amino acids. CDR3 amino acids: CASSFLNALTDKIYGYTF. CDR3 sequence (DNA): TGTGCCAGCAGCTTCCTAAATGCCCTCACTGACAAGATCTATGGCTACACCTTC.

The sample holds many counts of this clonotype. In DNA form, the CDR3 reads TGTGCCAGCAGCCTACGGAAGGCCCAGGAGGTAACTGAAGCTTTCTTT. Its translation: CASSLRKAQEVTEAFF. The rearrangement uses TRBV6-1 and TRBJ1-1; D gene uncertain. Deletions cut 6 bases from V and 5 bases from J, with 22 bases between. Germline CDR1 is MNHNS and CDR2 is SASEGT. The CDR3 is made up of 16 amino acids.

This chain uses TRBV5-1 with TRBJ1-2; no clear D gene. V lost 4 bases and J lost 0, with 7 bases in between. The CDR3 has 13 amino acids. Germline CDR1 SGHRS, CDR2 YFSETQ. Here the CDR3 DNA reads TGCGCCAGCAGCCCAACATCTAACTATGGCTACACCTTC. Its protein product is CASSPTSNYGYTF.

CDR3 DNA sequence: TGTGCCAGCCACTACCTCCAGGGGAGGGGGCAGTACTTC. The encoded protein is CASHYLQGRGQYF. The chain joins TRBV6-1 to TRBJ2-7; possibly TRBD2 for D (7 bases). CDR1 is MNHNS, CDR2 SASEGT, per germline. Trimming removed 8 bases from V and 9 bases from J, with 20 bases in between. The CDR3 extends over 13 amino acids.

This clonotype was found many times. This chain uses TRBV2 with TRBJ2-1; D might be TRBD1 or TRBD2, each matching 5 bases. This CDR3 has 12 residues. Trimming removed 6 bases from V and 12 bases from J, with 15 bases in between. Germline CDR1 is SNHLY and CDR2 is FYNNEI. CDR3 DNA: TGTGCCAGCAGCCGGGACGGTTCCGGGCAGTTCTTC. It translates to CASSRDGSGQFF.

The chain has TRBV2 and TRBJ1-6, with 8 bases lining up with TRBD1. V gave up 2 bases and J gave up 7 bases; unmatched junction bases: 7. CDR3 size: 16 residues. Germline assignment: CDR1 SNHLY and CDR2 FYNNEI. This CDR3 is CASSERGTGVNSPLHF. For the CDR3, the DNA is TGTGCCAGCAGTGAAAGAGGGACAGGCGTAAATTCACCCCTCCACTTT. Using reference TRBV2 and TRBJ1-6 for the parts outside the CDR3, the full variable domain is EPEVTQTPSHQVTQMGQEVILRCVPISNHLYFYWYRQILGQKVEFLVSFYNNEISEKSEIFDDQFSVERPDGSNFTLKIRSTKLEDSAMYFCASSERGTGVNSPLHFGNGTRLTVT.

In its sample, this clonotype was seen a few times. This chain joins TRBV10-3 and TRBJ1-1, with D possibly being TRBD1 (5 bases). Germline lookup yields CDR1 ENHRY and CDR2 SYGVKD. V lost 4 bases and J lost 4, with 19 bases in between. The CDR3 consists of 16 residues. CDR3 in DNA: TGTGCCATCAGTGGGGGACTTCCAACCCTGAGCACTGAAGCTTTCTTT. This encodes CAISGGLPTLSTEAFF.

This clonotype appeared many times. The chain couples TRBV2 to TRBJ2-3; the match to TRBD1 covers 7 bases. CDR1 is SNHLY, CDR2 FYNNEI, per germline. V shed 6 bases and J 3 bases; nucleotides not matched to a gene: 15. The CDR3 sequence is 17 residues long. This CDR3 is CASRQNLPGTATDTQYF. The CDR3 bases are TGTGCCAGCAGACAAAACCTTCCCGGGACAGCAACAGATACGCAGTATTTT. The full variable domain, in which reference TRBV2 and TRBJ2-3 provide the parts outside the CDR3, is EPEVTQTPSHQVTQMGQEVILRCVPISNHLYFYWYRQILGQKVEFLVSFYNNEISEKSEIFDDQFSVERPDGSNFTLKIRSTKLEDSAMYFCASRQNLPGTATDTQYFGPGTRLTVL.

This clonotype was detected ten times or more. The chain employs TRBV5-1 and TRBJ2-7, with 7 nucleotides matching TRBD1. The length of the CDR3 is 16 residues. Trimming at V came to 5 bases and at J to 0 bases, leaving 11 bases not matched to a gene. Germline V lookup: CDR1 SGHRS, CDR2 YFSETQ. The CDR3 sequence: CASSKGDRVDSYEQYF. As DNA, the CDR3 is TGCGCCAGCAGTAAAGGAGACAGGGTCGACTCCTACGAGCAGTACTTC.

This clonotype was counted many times. This chain uses TRBV28 with TRBJ2-5; 7 bases match TRBD2. Germline CDR1 and CDR2: MDHEN and SYDVKM. Unmatched junction bases numbered 8, after V lost 3 bases and J lost 4 bases. This CDR3 comprises 15 residues. The CDR3 bases are TGTGCCAGCAGTTTGCCAGGACTAGTGGGAGAGACCCAGTACTTC. Its protein is CASSLPGLVGETQYF. The full variable domain, its missing parts supplied by reference TRBV28 and TRBJ2-5, is DVKVTQSSRYLVKRTGEKVFLECVQDMDHENMFWYRQDPGLGLRLIYFSYDVKMKEKGDIPEGYSVSREKKERFSLILESASTNQTSMYLCASSLPGLVGETQYFGPGTRLLVL.